These 13 T cell receptor beta chains came from one sample sequenced in a study of glioma-infiltrating T cells. TCR alpha and beta CDR3 regions were amplified from RNA using iRepertoire nested multiplex PCR. Each CDR3 protein is one row after TCRdb ran MiXCR on the multiplex PCR reads. Among about 130,000 distinct CDR3 sequences, about 22% were seen once, and the ten largest hold about a quarter. Sequencing used glioma tissue, nonneoplastic brain tissue, or PBMCs (not recorded which). The receptor source for this set is a human donor with low-grade glioma or glioblastoma, undergoing nonglioma brain surgery, or in good health (not recorded which).

This clonotype was observed many times. The chain couples TRBV24-1 to TRBJ2-5, with D tentatively TRBD2 (6 bases). From germline, CDR1 is KGHDR and CDR2 SFDVKD. This CDR3 contains 15 residues. V lost 3 bases and J 2 bases, leaving 12 bases between the germline ends. This chain's CDR3 is CATSDRDFPQETQYF. For the CDR3, the DNA is TGTGCCACCAGTGATCGGGACTTCCCACAAGAGACCCAGTACTTC.

Ten or more counts support this clonotype. The chain couples TRBV24-1 to TRBJ2-5, with TRBD1 identical over 7 bases. After removal of 8 bases from V and 0 bases from J, the junction contained 5 bases not matched to a gene. Germline CDR1 is KGHDR and CDR2 is SFDVKD. The CDR3 consists of 14 residues. CDR3 region: CATTSGQYQETQYF. The CDR3, as DNA: TGTGCCACCACGTCGGGACAGTACCAAGAGACCCAGTACTTC.

The chain uses TRBV4-1 and TRBJ1-4; 7 bases match TRBD1. The CDR3 covers 15 residues. Germline loops: CDR1 MGHRA, CDR2 YSYEKL. V lost 1 base to trimming and J lost 8 bases; unmatched junction nucleotides: 7. CDR3: CASSQGLDRDEKLFF. CDR3 nucleotide sequence: TGCGCCAGCAGCCAAGGCCTCGACAGGGACGAAAAACTGTTTTTT.

In its sample, this clonotype was seen a few times. The chain uses TRBV6-1 and TRBJ2-1; D may be TRBD2 (5 bases). The CDR3 consists of 13 residues. Germline CDR1 is MNHNS and CDR2 is SASEGT. V dropped 7 bases and J dropped 7 bases, with 14 bases sitting between them. The CDR3 is CASTRLARNEQFF. In DNA form, the CDR3 reads TGTGCCAGCACGCGCCTAGCTCGGAATGAGCAGTTCTTC.

This clonotype was found once. The V and J genes are TRBV12-5 and TRBJ2-1, with 13 bases lining up with TRBD2. The ends lost 2 bases at V and 8 bases at J; junction bases unmatched: 6. CDR1 LGHNT and CDR2 FRNRAP come from the germline V gene. The CDR3 has 16 residues. CDR3 in amino acids: CASGLRLAGGTDEQFF. In DNA form, the CDR3 reads TGTGCTAGTGGTTTGCGACTAGCGGGGGGCACTGATGAGCAGTTCTTC.

This clonotype was observed a handful of times. This chain uses TRBV4-2 with TRBJ2-1, with unresolved D. The germline V gene encodes CDR1 LGHNA and CDR2 YNFKEQ. The ends were cut back, 0 bases at V and 4 bases at J, with 10 bases in the middle. The CDR3 runs to 15 residues. Here the CDR3 reads CASSQDGLGYNEQFF. The CDR3 coding sequence is TGTGCCAGCAGCCAAGACGGGCTAGGGTACAATGAGCAGTTCTTC.

The genes are TRBV7-3 and TRBJ2-1; D ambiguous. The CDR3 length is 16 residues. V was pared by 9 bases and J by 8 bases, with 26 bases between. Germline lookup yields CDR1 SGHTA and CDR2 FQGTGA. The CDR3 here is CASSPYAGPRIDEQFF. CDR3 DNA: TGTGCCAGTAGCCCTTATGCTGGGCCTCGGATCGATGAGCAGTTCTTC.

A few counts support this clonotype. This rearrangement joins TRBV3-1 to TRBJ2-5, with D possibly being TRBD1 (6 bases). There are 13 residues in the CDR3. Germline V gene data show CDR1 as LGHDT and CDR2 as YNNKEL (reference sequence). V gave up 6 bases and J gave up 2 bases, with 10 bases separating them. In nucleotides, the CDR3 is TGTGCCAGCAGGAGGGACACACAAGAGACCCAGTACTTC. This gives the protein CASRRDTQETQYF.

The chain is built from TRBV7-2 and TRBJ1-1; D is ambiguous. Trimming left V 2 bases short and J 3 bases short, with 19 bases between. This CDR3 has 17 residues. Looked up from germline, CDR1 is SGHTA and CDR2 is FQGNSA. This CDR3 is CASSLPRSRLWYTEAFF. CDR3 nucleotide sequence: TGTGCCAGCAGCTTACCTCGAAGTCGGCTTTGGTACACTGAAGCTTTCTTT.

The sample holds many counts of this clonotype. This chain joins TRBV28 and TRBJ1-6; no clear D gene. The CDR3 loop spans 16 amino acids. Germline CDR1 MDHEN, CDR2 SYDVKM. V dropped 3 bases and J dropped 5 bases, with 14 bases sitting between them. CDR3 bases: TGTGCCAGCAGTTTGTCACCTTCATTTCATAATTCACCCCTCCACTTT. The encoded protein is CASSLSPSFHNSPLHF.

The rearrangement joins TRBV7-2 to TRBJ2-1, with 10 nucleotides matching TRBD2. The V and J ends lost 5 bases and 1 base, in that order; junction bases with no gene match: 11. The germline V gene encodes CDR1 SGHTA and CDR2 FQGNSA. The CDR3 sequence is 18 residues long. The CDR3 DNA reads as TGTGCCAGCAGCCCAATGTCGGTAGCGGGGGGATCCTACAATGAGCAGTTCTTC. Its translation: CASSPMSVAGGSYNEQFF.

This clonotype was counted between two and nine times. V usage is TRBV28 and J usage is TRBJ1-5, with a tentative D call TRBD1 (5 bases). Trimming cost V 5 bases and J 2 bases, with 19 bases left between them. The germline V gene has CDR1 MDHEN and CDR2 SYDVKM. There are 17 residues in the CDR3. CDR3 residues: CASSPTPRVGGNQPQHF. Written as DNA, the CDR3 is TGTGCCAGCAGTCCCACCCCCAGGGTGGGGGGCAATCAGCCCCAGCATTTT.

This clonotype was seen many times. This chain connects TRBV20-1 to TRBJ2-3, with D possibly TRBD2 on 6 matching bases. The CDR3 totals 13 residues. V lost 3 bases and J 5 bases, leaving 12 bases between the germline ends. The V gene's germline CDR1 is DFQATT and CDR2 SNEGSKA (reference sequence). DNA of the CDR3: TGCAGTGCTAGGGAGGGGATAGGAGATACGCAGTATTTT. It specifies CSAREGIGDTQYF.